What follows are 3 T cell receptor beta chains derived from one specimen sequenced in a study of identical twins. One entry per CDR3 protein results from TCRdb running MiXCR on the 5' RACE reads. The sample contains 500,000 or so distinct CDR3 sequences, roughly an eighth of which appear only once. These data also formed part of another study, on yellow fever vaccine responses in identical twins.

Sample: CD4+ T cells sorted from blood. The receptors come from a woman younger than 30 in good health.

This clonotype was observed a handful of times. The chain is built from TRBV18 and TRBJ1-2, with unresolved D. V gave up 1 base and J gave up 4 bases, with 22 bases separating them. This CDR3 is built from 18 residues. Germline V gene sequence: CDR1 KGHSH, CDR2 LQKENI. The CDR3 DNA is TGTGCCAGCTCACCACGGGTCAGAGGCGCGCGTGACTCCTATGGCTACACCTTC. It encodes CASSPRVRGARDSYGYTF.

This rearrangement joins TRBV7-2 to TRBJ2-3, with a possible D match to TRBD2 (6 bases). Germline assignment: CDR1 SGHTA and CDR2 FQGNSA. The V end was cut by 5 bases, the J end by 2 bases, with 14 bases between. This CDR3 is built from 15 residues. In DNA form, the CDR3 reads TGTGCCAGCAGCCCGACTAGTTTACTCACAGATACGCAGTATTTT. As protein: CASSPTSLLTDTQYF.

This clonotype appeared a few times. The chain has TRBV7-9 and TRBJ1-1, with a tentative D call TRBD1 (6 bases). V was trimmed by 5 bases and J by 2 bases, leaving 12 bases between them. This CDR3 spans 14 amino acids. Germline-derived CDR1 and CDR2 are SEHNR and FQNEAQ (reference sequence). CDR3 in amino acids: CASSRGLGNTEAFF. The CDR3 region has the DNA TGTGCCAGCAGCCGGGGGCTGGGTAACACTGAAGCTTTCTTT.